This T cell receptor (beta chain) is from a study of T cell changes during pregnancy in multiple sclerosis. Sequenced by immunoSEQ multiplex PCR; TCRdb stores in-frame clones only, minus some. The sample shows 55,000 to 65,000 clones, roughly 90% of them seen only once. A remark on this clone: This CDR3 is also generated by other DNA sequences in the sample.

J lost 3 bases, V lost 2 bases, and 2 bases had no gene match. The CDR3 covers 14 residues. The germline V gene has CDR1 MDHEN and CDR2 SYDVKM. This chain joins TRBV28 and TRBJ2-7, with 9 bases that match TRBD2. The receptor was isolated from a female donor in good health, enrolled as a control in a pregnancy study. The input for sequencing was peripheral blood, taken in the first trimester of pregnancy. CDR3: CASSLGGRGYEQYF. The CDR3 DNA follows: TGTGCCAGCAGTTTAGGCGGGAGGGGCTACGAGCAGTACTTC.